This T cell receptor (beta chain) came from a study of blood T cell repertoires in COVID-19. The wider study: PBMCs, B-cell-depleted T cells, or T cells were the source of the cDNA or gDNA that made up the material.

Study processing details: Reference gene primer amplification gave estimated nucleated cell counts. The data were produced by immunoSEQ multiplex PCR, yet TCRdb's version contains in-frame clones alone and is incomplete. V, J and clone size derive from that table, while D and trimming were established from the DNA sequence. The sample has 150,000 to 200,000 clones, approximately 89% seen once. Individuals drawn from 24 US areas were roughly 18 to 95 years old. Clinical history reported by participants formed the basis on which cohorts were assigned. The CDR3 length is 17 residues. CDR1 and CDR2 from the germline V gene are MGHDK and SYGVNS. V was clipped by 4 bases and J by 7 bases; unmatched bases: 14.

This sequence originates from a woman aged 40 to 55 with acute COVID-19. The V and J genes are TRBV25-1 and TRBJ2-1; 9 bases map to TRBD2. The sample comprised PBMCs or T cells enriched from blood (not recorded which). DNA of the CDR3: TGTGCCAGCAGTGGGTCGTTTTACGCGGGGGGGTGGAATGAGCAGTTCTTC. The encoded protein is CASSGSFYAGGWNEQFF.